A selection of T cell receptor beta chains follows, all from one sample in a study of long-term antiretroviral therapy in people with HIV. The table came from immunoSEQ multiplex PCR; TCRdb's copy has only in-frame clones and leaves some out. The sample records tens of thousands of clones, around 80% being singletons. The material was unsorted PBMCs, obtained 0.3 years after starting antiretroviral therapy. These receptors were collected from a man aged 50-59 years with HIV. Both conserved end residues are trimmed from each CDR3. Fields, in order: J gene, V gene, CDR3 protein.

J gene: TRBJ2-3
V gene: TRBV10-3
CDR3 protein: ATEGTSGRPGFGTDTQY

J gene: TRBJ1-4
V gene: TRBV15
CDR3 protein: ATSKRGTGNEKLF

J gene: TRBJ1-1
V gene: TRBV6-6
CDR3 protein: AGRDRNTEAF

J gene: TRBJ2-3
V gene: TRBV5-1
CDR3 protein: ASSPSSGDTQY

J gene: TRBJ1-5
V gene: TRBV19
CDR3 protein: ASSPPGVMGANREPQH

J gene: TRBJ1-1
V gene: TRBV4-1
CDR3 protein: ASSQGLGHSNTEAF

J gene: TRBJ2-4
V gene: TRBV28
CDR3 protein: ASSLSLARALTNIQY

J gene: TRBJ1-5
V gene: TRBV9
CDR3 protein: ASSPGGTGEVQPQH

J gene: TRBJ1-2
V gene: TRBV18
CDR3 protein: ASSSTVAFSSYGYT

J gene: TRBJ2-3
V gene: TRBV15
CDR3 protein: ATSRPGSLKDTQY

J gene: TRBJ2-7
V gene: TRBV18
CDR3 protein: ASSPGKGPAYEQY

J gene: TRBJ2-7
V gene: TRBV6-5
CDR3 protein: ASRRDSSYEQY

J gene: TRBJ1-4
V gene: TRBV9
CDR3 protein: ASSESVSSNEKLF

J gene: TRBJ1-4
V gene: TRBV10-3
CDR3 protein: AISESRPTSPGATNEKLF

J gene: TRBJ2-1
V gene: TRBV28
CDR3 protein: ASSLAYNEQF

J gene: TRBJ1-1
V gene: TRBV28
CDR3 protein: ASSSPTGTEAF

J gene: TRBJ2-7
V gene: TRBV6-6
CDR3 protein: ASSRSSFYEQY

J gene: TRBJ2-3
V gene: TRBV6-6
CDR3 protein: ASAPGLAESTDTQY

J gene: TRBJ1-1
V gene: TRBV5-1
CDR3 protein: ASSFKPPGGYTEAF

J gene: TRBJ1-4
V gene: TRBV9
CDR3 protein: ASSLVAGTGSEKLF

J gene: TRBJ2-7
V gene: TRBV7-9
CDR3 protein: ASSGRGRDHYEQY

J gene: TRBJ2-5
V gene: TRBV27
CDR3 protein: ASRPSGRGETQY

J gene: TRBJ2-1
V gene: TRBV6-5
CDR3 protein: ASSPGLAGYNEQF

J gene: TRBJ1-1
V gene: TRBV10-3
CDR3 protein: AISEGQTMNTEAF

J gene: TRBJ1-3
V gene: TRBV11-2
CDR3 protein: ASRQGTGNTIY

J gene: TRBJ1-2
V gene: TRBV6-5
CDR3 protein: ASSYSGGQTGYT

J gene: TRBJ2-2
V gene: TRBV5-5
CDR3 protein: ASSLLAGNTGELF